This TCR beta chain was sequenced for a study of T cells after yellow fever vaccination. Study-wide points: Re-detected after boosting: most primary clones, 96% of CD4 and roughly 88% of CD8.

The length of the CDR3 is 13 residues. The germline V gene has CDR1 GTSNPN and CDR2 SVGIG (reference sequence). V lost 6 bases and J 3 bases, leaving 15 bases between the germline ends. This clonotype was observed a handful of times. Via MiXCR, TCRdb re-called the 5' RACE reads, giving one row per CDR3 protein. In the table there are roughly 85,000 distinct CDR3 sequences, 13% of which are singletons. The sequence was obtained from a man aged 18 to 30 who received the YFV17D yellow fever vaccine. The sample was CD8+ T cells not binding an NS4B(214-222) dextramer, sorted from PBMCs, taken around 3 weeks after the first yellow fever vaccination. The chain combines TRBV30 with TRBJ2-7; D not resolved. CDR3 sequence: CACTGHTIYEQYF. The CDR3 nucleotides are TGTGCCTGTACTGGCCATACCATCTACGAGCAGTACTTC.